Sequencing of this T cell receptor (beta chain) was carried out in a study of cytomegalovirus exposure and HLA in healthy donors. Study context: About 179 million T cells yielded 100 million or so unique TCR beta sequences in earlier analysis.

Whole-study results and caveats: In vitro confirmation showed three CMV-associated chains to be CMV antigen specific. When analyzed later, a missense DCLRE1C variant was found to be linked to TCR beta V- and J-gene trimming.

CDR1 and CDR2 (germline): MNHEY, SMNVEV (reference sequence). The CDR3 covers 14 residues. V lost 3 bases and J 3 bases, leaving 11 bases between the germline ends. Points on this clone: What it binds is unknown.

The PCR ran on 60 Vbeta and 13 Jbeta primers. Libraries were prepared by immunoSEQ multiplex PCR; TCRdb keeps only in-frame clonotypes and omits some of them. The sample lists 76,000 or so clones, around 70% occurring once. When sampled, the donors appeared nominally healthy, though they likely had unrecorded immune exposures. The specimen was PBMCs. The chain recombines TRBV27 with TRBJ1-1; no clear D. This clonotype originated in a woman aged 40 to 50 in good health and CMV-seropositive. In DNA, the CDR3 is TGTGCCAGCAGTTTGAACTGGGCCTACACTGAAGCTTTCTTT. This codes for CASSLNWAYTEAFF.